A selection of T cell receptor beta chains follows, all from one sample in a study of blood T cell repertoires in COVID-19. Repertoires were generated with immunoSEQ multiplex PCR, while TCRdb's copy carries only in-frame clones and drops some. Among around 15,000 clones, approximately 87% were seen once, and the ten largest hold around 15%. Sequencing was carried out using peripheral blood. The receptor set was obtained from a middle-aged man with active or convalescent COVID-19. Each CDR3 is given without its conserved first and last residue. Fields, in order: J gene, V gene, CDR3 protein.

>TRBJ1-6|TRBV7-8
ASSSGDSPLH
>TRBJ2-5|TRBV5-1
ASSLQETQY
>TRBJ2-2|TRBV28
ASSFLWGTPYTGELF
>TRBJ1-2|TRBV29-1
SVGVPTGGYT
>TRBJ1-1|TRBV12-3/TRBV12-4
ASSPRRQADRV
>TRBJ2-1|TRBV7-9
ASSQDRAYNEQF
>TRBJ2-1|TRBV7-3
ASSLMGTVDTSNEQF
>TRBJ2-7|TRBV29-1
SVGRTGGEQY
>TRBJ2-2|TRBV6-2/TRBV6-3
ASSWVRGQLTGELF
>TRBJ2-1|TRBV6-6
ASSPRFTSGGYNEQF
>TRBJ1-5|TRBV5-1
ASSWGEGQNQPQH
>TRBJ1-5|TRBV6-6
ASSYGSYSNQPQH
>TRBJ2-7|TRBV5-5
ASSLSVYEQY
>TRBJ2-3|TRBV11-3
ASSPISGTSTDTQY
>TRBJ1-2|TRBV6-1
ASSDVGTGGGYT
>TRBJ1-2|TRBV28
ASSVVDWVSPLGYGYT
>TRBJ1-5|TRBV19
ASSIARDQPQH
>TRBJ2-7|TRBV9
ASSESPGTGVDEQY
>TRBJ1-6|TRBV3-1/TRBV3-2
ASSLSDYNSPLH
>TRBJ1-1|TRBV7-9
ASSPGSTEAF
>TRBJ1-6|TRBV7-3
ASNRVVSPLH
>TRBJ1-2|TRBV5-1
ASSLEGRQGKEDT
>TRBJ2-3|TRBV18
ASSPGGGSTDTQY
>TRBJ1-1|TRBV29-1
SVGDRQLNTEAF
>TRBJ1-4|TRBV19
ASSITGANEKLF
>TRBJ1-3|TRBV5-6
ASSFLQGLSGNTIY
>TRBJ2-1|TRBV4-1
ASSQSLDEQF
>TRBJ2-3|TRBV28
ASSFQAGGPTDTQY
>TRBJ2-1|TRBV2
ASTTRAGGNNEQF
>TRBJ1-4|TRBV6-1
ASSEGAGDVEKLF
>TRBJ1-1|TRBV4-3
ASSQEGGTEAF
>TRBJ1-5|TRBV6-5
ASSHRDINQPQH
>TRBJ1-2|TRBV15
ATSLNRQVSYGYT
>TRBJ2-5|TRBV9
ASSVGEGLETQY
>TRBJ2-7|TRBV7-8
ASSLASGTALYEQY